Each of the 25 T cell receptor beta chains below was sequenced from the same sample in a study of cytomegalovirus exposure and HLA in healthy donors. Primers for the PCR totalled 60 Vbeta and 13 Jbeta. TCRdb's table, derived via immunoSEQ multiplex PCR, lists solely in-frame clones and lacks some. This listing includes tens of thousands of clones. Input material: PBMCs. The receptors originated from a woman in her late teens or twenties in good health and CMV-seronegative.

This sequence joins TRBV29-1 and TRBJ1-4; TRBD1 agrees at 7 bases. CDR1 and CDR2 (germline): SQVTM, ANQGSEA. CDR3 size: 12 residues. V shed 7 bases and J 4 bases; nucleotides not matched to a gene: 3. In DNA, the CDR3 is TGCAGCGGACGACAGGGTAATGAAAAACTGTTTTTT. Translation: CSGRQGNEKLFF.

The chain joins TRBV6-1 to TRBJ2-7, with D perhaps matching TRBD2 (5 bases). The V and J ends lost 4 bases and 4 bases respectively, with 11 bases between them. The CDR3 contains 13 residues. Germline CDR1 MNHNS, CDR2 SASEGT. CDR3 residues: CASSVNSAYEQYF. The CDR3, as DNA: TGTGCCAGCAGTGTTAATAGCGCATACGAGCAGTACTTC.

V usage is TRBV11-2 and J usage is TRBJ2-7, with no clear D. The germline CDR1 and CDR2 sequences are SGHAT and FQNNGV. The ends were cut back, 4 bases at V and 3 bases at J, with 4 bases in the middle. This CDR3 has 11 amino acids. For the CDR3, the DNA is TGTGCCAGCAGCTCTTACTACGAGCAGTACTTC. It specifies CASSSYYEQYF.

In nucleotides, the CDR3 is TGTGCCAGCAGTGTAGGGGGAGGGTTCTACGAGCAGTACTTC. This codes for CASSVGGGFYEQYF. This rearrangement joins TRBV6-1 to TRBJ2-7, with D possibly matching TRBD2 (7 bases). CDR1 MNHNS and CDR2 SASEGT come from the germline V gene. Trimming took 4 bases from V and 3 from J, leaving 13 bases between them. CDR3 length equals 14 residues.

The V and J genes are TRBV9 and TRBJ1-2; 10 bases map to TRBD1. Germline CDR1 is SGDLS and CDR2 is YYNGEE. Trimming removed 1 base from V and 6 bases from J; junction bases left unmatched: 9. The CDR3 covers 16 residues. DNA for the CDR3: TGTGCCAGCAGCGTATCCCCGACCGGGACAGGGGATGGCTACACCTTC. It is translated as CASSVSPTGTGDGYTF.

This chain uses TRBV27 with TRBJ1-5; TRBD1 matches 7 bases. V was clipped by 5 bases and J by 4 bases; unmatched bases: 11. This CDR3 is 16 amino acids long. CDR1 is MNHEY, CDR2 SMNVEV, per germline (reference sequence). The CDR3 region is CASSKTQGVPNQPQHF. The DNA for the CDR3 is TGTGCCAGCAGTAAAACCCAGGGGGTCCCTAATCAGCCCCAGCATTTT.

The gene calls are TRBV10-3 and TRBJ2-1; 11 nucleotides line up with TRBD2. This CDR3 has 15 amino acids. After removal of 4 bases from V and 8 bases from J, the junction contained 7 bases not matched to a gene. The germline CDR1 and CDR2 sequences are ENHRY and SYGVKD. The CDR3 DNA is TGTGCCATCAGTGTTAGCGGGAGGGCCCTAGATGAGCAGTTCTTC. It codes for CAISVSGRALDEQFF.

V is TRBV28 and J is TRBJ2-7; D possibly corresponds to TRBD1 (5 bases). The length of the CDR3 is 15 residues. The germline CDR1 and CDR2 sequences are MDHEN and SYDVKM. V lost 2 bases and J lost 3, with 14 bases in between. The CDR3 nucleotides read TGTGCCAGCAGTTTAAGGGGTGGGTTCGACTACGAGCAGTACTTC. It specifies CASSLRGGFDYEQYF. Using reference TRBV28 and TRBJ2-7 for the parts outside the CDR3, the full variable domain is DVKVTQSSRYLVKRTGEKVFLECVQDMDHENMFWYRQDPGLGLRLIYFSYDVKMKEKGDIPEGYSVSREKKERFSLILESASTNQTSMYLCASSLRGGFDYEQYFGPGTRLTVT.

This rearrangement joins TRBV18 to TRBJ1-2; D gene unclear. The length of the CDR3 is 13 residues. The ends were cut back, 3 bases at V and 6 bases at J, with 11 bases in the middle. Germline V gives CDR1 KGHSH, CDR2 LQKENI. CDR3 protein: CASSPRYQDGYTF. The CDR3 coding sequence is TGTGCCAGCTCACCCAGATACCAGGATGGCTACACCTTC.

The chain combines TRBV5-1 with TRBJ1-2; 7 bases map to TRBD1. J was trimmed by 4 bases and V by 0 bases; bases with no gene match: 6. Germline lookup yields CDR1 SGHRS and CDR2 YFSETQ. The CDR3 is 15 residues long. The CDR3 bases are TGCGCCAGCAGCTTGGTAGGGACAGCTACCTATGGCTACACCTTC. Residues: CASSLVGTATYGYTF.

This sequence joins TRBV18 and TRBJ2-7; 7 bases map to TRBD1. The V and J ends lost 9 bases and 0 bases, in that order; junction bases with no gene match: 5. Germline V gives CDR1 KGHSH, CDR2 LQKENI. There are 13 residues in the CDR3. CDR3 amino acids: CASSTGSSYEQYF. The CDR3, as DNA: TGTGCCAGTTCGACAGGGAGCTCCTACGAGCAGTACTTC.

CDR3 coding DNA: TGTGCCAGCACCGGGATGGGTGGATATCCCCAGCATTTT. This codes for CASTGMGGYPQHF. This rearrangement joins TRBV2 to TRBJ1-5; no firm D call. V was cut by 7 bases and J by 10 bases, with 17 bases left in between. CDR3 length: 13 amino acids. Germline-derived CDR1 and CDR2 are SNHLY and FYNNEI. The whole variable domain, filled in from reference TRBV2 and TRBJ1-5, reads EPEVTQTPSHQVTQMGQEVILRCVPISNHLYFYWYRQILGQKVEFLVSFYNNEISEKSEIFDDQFSVERPDGSNFTLKIRSTKLEDSAMYFCASTGMGGYPQHFGDGTRLSIL.

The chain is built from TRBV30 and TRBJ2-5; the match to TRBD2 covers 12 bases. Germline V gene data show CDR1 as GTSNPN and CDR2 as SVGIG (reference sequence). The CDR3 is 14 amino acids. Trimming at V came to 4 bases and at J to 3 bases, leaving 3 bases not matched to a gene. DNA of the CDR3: TGTGCCTGGAATCGACTAGCGGGGGAAGAGACCCAGTACTTC. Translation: CAWNRLAGEETQYF.

The CDR3 sequence is CASSQDNRGPGELFF. The CDR3 DNA sequence: TGCGCCAGCAGCCAAGATAACAGGGGACCCGGGGAGCTGTTTTTT. The chain combines TRBV4-1 with TRBJ2-2, with TRBD1 matching 7 bases. The CDR3 contains 15 residues. The germline gives CDR1 MGHRA, CDR2 YSYEKL. V lost 0 bases and J lost 6; bases outside the gene matches: 4.

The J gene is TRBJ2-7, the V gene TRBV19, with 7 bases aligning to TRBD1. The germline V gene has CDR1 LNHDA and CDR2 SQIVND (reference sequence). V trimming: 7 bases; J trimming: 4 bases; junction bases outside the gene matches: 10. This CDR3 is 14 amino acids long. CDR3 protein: CASTPRQGSYEQYF. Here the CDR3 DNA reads TGTGCCAGTACTCCAAGACAGGGTTCGTACGAGCAGTACTTC.

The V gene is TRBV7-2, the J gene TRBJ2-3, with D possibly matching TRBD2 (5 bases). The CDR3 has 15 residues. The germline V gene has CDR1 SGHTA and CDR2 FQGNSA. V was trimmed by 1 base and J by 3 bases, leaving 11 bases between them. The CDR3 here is CASSLGPGITDTQYF. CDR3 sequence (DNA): TGTGCCAGCAGCTTAGGGCCCGGGATAACAGATACGCAGTATTTT.

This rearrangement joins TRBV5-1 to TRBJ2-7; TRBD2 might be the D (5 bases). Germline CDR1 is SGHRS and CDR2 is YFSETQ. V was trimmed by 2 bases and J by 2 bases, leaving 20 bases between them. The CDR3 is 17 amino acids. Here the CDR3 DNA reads TGCGCCAGCAGCTTATCACAGCAAGACTACCCTCCCTACGAGCAGTACTTC. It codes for CASSLSQQDYPPYEQYF.

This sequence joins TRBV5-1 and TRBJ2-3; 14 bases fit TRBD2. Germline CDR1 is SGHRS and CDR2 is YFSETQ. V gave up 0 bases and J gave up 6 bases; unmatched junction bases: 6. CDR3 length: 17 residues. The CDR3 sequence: CASSLETSGRAGDTQYF. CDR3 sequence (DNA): TGCGCCAGCAGCTTGGAGACTAGCGGGAGGGCCGGCGATACGCAGTATTTT.

The CDR3 nucleotides read TGTGCCAGCAGCTTAGGGGGCCTCTCCTACGAGCAGTACTTC. Translation gives CASSLGGLSYEQYF. The rearrangement uses TRBV13 and TRBJ2-7; no clear D. The germline V and J ends were trimmed by 0 bases and 0 bases, with 6 bases remaining between them. The CDR3 spans 14 residues. The germline V gene has CDR1 PRHDT and CDR2 FYEKMQ (reference sequence).

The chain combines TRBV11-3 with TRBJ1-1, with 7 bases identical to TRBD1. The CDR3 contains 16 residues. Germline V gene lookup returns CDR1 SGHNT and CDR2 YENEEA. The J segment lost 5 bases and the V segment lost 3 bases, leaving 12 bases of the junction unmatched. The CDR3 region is CASSFGIDRVRTEAFF. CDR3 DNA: TGTGCCAGCAGCTTTGGAATCGACAGGGTGAGAACTGAAGCTTTCTTT.

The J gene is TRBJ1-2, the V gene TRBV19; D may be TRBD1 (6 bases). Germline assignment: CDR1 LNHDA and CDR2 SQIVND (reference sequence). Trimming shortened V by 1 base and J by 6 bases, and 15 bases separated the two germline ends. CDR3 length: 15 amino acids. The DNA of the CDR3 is TGTGCCAGTAGTATAGTGGGGGCGCGATTGGATGGCTACACCTTC. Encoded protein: CASSIVGARLDGYTF.

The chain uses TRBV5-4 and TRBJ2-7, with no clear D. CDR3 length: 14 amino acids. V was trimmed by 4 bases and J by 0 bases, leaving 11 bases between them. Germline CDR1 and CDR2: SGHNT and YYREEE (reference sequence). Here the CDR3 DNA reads TGTGCCAGCAGCCTGGCCGTGAGCTCCTACGAGCAGTACTTC. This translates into CASSLAVSSYEQYF. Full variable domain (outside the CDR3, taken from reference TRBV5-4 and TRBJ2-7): ETGVTQSPTHLIKTRGQQVTLRCSSQSGHNTVSWYQQALGQGPQFIFQYYREEENGRGNFPPRFSGLQFPNYSSELNVNALELDDSALYLCASSLAVSSYEQYFGPGTRLTVT.

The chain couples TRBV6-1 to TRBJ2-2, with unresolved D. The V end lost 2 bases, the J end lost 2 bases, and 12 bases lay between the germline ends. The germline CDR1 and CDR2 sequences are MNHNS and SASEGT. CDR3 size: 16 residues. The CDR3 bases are TGTGCCAGCAGTGAACAGGCAGGTCTTAACACCGGGGAGCTGTTTTTT. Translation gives CASSEQAGLNTGELFF.

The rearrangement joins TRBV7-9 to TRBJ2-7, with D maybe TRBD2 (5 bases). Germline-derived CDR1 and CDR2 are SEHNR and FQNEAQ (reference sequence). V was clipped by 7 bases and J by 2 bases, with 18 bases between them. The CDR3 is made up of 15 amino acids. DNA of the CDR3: TGTGCCAGCATCGGACCGGGAATGCCTCCCTACGAGCAGTACTTC. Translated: CASIGPGMPPYEQYF.

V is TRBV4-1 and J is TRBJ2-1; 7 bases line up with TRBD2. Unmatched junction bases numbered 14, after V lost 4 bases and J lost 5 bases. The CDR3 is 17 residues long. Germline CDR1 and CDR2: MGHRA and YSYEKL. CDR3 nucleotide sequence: TGCGCCAGCAGCCGACAAGTGCCGGGGGGAACCGACAATGAGCAGTTCTTC. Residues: CASSRQVPGGTDNEQFF.